The rows below give T cell receptor beta chains drawn from one sample of a study of blood T cell repertoires in COVID-19. Assay used: immunoSEQ multiplex PCR; TCRdb lists only in-frame clones, some missing. The sample carries approximately 31,000 clones, approximately 90% recorded once. Sample: peripheral blood. The receptors derive from a woman of 80 years or more with active or convalescent COVID-19. CDR3s include the opening cysteine and the closing phenylalanine or tryptophan. Each record gives: CDR3 DNA, CDR3 protein, clone size, V gene, J gene, D gene. A D gene is named only where the DNA matches it firmly. Size is stated for part of the rows, as once, few or many counts, or as a class when the clone is expanded.

cdr3_nt: TGTGCCAGCAGTTACCCGCAGGGATATGGCTACACCTTC
cdr3_aa: CASSYPQGYGYTF
clone_size: .
v_call: TRBV6-6
j_call: TRBJ1-2
d_call: .

cdr3_nt: TGTGCCAGCATGGGACAGGGGGCCACTGAAGCTTTCTTT
cdr3_aa: CASMGQGATEAFF
clone_size: .
v_call: TRBV2
j_call: TRBJ1-1
d_call: TRBD1

cdr3_nt: TGTGCCAGCAGCCACCTACAGTTTTATAATTCACCCCTCCACTTT
cdr3_aa: CASSHLQFYNSPLHF
clone_size: few
v_call: TRBV3-1/TRBV3-2
j_call: TRBJ1-6
d_call: .

cdr3_nt: TGTGCCAGTAGTCTCCTGAGCTCTGGAAACACCATATATTTT
cdr3_aa: CASSLLSSGNTIYF
clone_size: .
v_call: TRBV19
j_call: TRBJ1-3
d_call: .

cdr3_nt: TGTGCCAGTAGTTTCACCGGGACAGGTGGCTACGAGCAGTACTTC
cdr3_aa: CASSFTGTGGYEQYF
clone_size: once
v_call: TRBV19
j_call: TRBJ2-7
d_call: TRBD1

cdr3_nt: TGTGCCAGCAGCTCACGCGGGGGACTTAGCACAGATACGCAGTATTTT
cdr3_aa: CASSSRGGLSTDTQYF
clone_size: .
v_call: TRBV7-2
j_call: TRBJ2-3
d_call: TRBD2

cdr3_nt: TGTGCCAGCAGTGATTTTACTAGCGGGGGGCTATCCGGGGAGCTGTTTTTT
cdr3_aa: CASSDFTSGGLSGELFF
clone_size: .
v_call: TRBV6-4
j_call: TRBJ2-2
d_call: TRBD2

cdr3_nt: TGCGCCAGCAGCCCGGGGGGGACTGAAGCTTTCTTT
cdr3_aa: CASSPGGTEAFF
clone_size: .
v_call: TRBV5-1
j_call: TRBJ1-1
d_call: .

cdr3_nt: TGTGCCATCAGTGGAGACAGGGGCTCAAATCAGCCCCAGCATTTT
cdr3_aa: CAISGDRGSNQPQHF
clone_size: .
v_call: TRBV10-3
j_call: TRBJ1-5
d_call: TRBD1

cdr3_nt: TGTGCCAGCAGCCAATCGGACAGGGGCGAGCAGTACTTC
cdr3_aa: CASSQSDRGEQYF
clone_size: .
v_call: TRBV3-1/TRBV3-2
j_call: TRBJ2-7
d_call: TRBD1

cdr3_nt: TGCGCCAGCAGCCAAGATCCCCTGTCCCGCTACGAGCAGTACTTC
cdr3_aa: CASSQDPLSRYEQYF
clone_size: .
v_call: TRBV4-1
j_call: TRBJ2-7
d_call: .

cdr3_nt: TGTGCCAGCTCAGACCCCGTACAGGGGTTCACCGGGGAGCTGTTTTTT
cdr3_aa: CASSDPVQGFTGELFF
clone_size: .
v_call: TRBV18
j_call: TRBJ2-2
d_call: TRBD1

cdr3_nt: TGTGCCAGCAGCTTAGTTAGCTCCTATAATTCACCCCTCCACTTT
cdr3_aa: CASSLVSSYNSPLHF
clone_size: .
v_call: TRBV7-2
j_call: TRBJ1-6
d_call: .

cdr3_nt: TGTGCCAGCAGTGAAGGAGGCGGGGGGGTTTACGATGAGCAGTTCTTC
cdr3_aa: CASSEGGGGVYDEQFF
clone_size: .
v_call: TRBV6-1
j_call: TRBJ2-1
d_call: TRBD2

cdr3_nt: TGTGCCAGTAGTAAAGCGGGGAGTTCCAAAAACATTCAGTACTTC
cdr3_aa: CASSKAGSSKNIQYF
clone_size: .
v_call: TRBV19
j_call: TRBJ2-4
d_call: TRBD2

cdr3_nt: TGTGCCAGTAGTATAGGACAGGGTTGGACAGATACGCAGTATTTT
cdr3_aa: CASSIGQGWTDTQYF
clone_size: .
v_call: TRBV19
j_call: TRBJ2-3
d_call: TRBD1

cdr3_nt: TGCGCCAGCAGTGAGATGAGACAGGCTGCCCCGTACTTC
cdr3_aa: CASSEMRQAAPYF
clone_size: .
v_call: TRBV10-2
j_call: TRBJ2-5
d_call: .

cdr3_nt: TGTGCCAGCAGTTCGCCCACAGGGGGCGCACAAAAACTGTTTTTT
cdr3_aa: CASSSPTGGAQKLFF
clone_size: .
v_call: TRBV28
j_call: TRBJ1-4
d_call: TRBD1

cdr3_nt: TGTGCCTGGAGTGTAGCGGCACGGATGAACACTGAAGCTTTCTTT
cdr3_aa: CAWSVAARMNTEAFF
clone_size: .
v_call: TRBV30
j_call: TRBJ1-1
d_call: .

cdr3_nt: TGTGCCAGCAGCGTGGCTAGCGGGGGAGGTGAGCAGTTCTTC
cdr3_aa: CASSVASGGGEQFF
clone_size: .
v_call: TRBV2
j_call: TRBJ2-1
d_call: TRBD2

cdr3_nt: TGCGCCAGCAGCTTGGAAAACGGGGTAGCCTACGAGCAGTACTTC
cdr3_aa: CASSLENGVAYEQYF
clone_size: once
v_call: TRBV5-1
j_call: TRBJ2-7
d_call: .

cdr3_nt: TGCGCCAGCCAAGCAGGGGGGTCCGATGAGCAGTTCTTC
cdr3_aa: CASQAGGSDEQFF
clone_size: .
v_call: TRBV10-1
j_call: TRBJ2-1
d_call: .